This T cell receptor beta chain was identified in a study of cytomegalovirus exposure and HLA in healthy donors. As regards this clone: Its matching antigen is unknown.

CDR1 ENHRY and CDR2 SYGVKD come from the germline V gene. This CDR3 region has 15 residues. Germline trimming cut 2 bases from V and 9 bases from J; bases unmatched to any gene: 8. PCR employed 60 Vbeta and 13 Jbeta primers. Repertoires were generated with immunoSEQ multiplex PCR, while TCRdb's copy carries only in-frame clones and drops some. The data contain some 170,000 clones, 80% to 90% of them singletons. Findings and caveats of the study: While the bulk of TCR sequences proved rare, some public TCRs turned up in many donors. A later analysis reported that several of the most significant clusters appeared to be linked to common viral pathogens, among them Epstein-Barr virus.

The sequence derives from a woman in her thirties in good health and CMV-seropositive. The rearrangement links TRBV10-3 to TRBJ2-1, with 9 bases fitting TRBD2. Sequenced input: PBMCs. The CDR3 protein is CAISEGPGLAREQFF. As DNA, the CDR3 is TGTGCCATCAGTGAGGGGCCGGGACTAGCTCGTGAGCAGTTCTTC.